The present TCR beta chain was sequenced within a study of response to subunit inactivated influenza vaccine. This CDR3 spans 15 amino acids. Trimming cost V 1 base and J 0 bases, with 6 bases left between them. Germline loops: CDR1 KGHSH, CDR2 LQKENI. From the RT-PCR reads, TCRdb called clonotypes with MiXCR, one entry per CDR3 protein. The data show about 570,000 distinct CDR3 sequences, roughly 12% seen once. This clonotype has a handful of counts. Another study also made use of these data, one on T cells expressing NK-cell markers. As reported in that work: What made the TCR beta cDNA was 5'RACE template switching with UMIs. Investigators obtained TCR beta repertoires from sorted CD3+CD56+NKG2C+, CD3+CD56+NKG2C- and CD3+CD56-NKG2C+ T cells. Serological testing identified most of the eight sequenced donors as HCMV-seropositive and one as seronegative. Roughly 1.0-7.0% of CD8+ T cells in about six donors belonged to dominant NKG2C+ clonotypes. The CD3+CD56-NKG2C+ fraction of a few donors was likewise dominated by these clonotypes.

The gene calls are TRBV18 and TRBJ1-4, with D unresolved. The sequences come from PBMCs from blood, collected on the day of vaccination. The receptor's source is a man aged 45-60 years who received an inactivated influenza vaccine. CDR3 sequence reads: CASSPQGTTNEKLFF. The DNA for the CDR3 is TGTGCCAGCTCACCACAGGGAACAACTAATGAAAAACTGTTTTTT.